The source of this TCR beta chain is a study of blood T cell repertoires in COVID-19. Study-level background: Researchers got acute and convalescent COVID-19 samples from the United States, Italy and Spain. Sources were T cells, B-cell-depleted T cells, or PBMCs; the material itself was cDNA or gDNA.

Original data processing: Researchers report that nucleated cell counts were estimated from reference gene primer amplification. Profiled with immunoSEQ multiplex PCR; TCRdb holds only in-frame clones, not every one. V, J and clone size are taken as reported in that table, and D and trimming were inferred from the DNA itself. The sample has approximately 210,000 clones; 92% are singletons. Germline-derived CDR1 and CDR2 are LNHDA and SQIVND (reference sequence). This CDR3 contains 14 residues. Trimming cost V 6 bases and J 0 bases, with 9 bases left between them. Sequencing was done on a sample of peripheral blood. This TCR came from a man younger than 40 with acute or convalescent COVID-19. The chain joins TRBV19 to TRBJ1-3, with a weak D call TRBD1 (6 bases). The chain's CDR3 is CASRSGASGNTIYF. Written as DNA, the CDR3 is TGTGCCAGTAGATCAGGGGCCTCTGGAAACACCATATATTTT.